This T cell receptor (beta chain) was captured by sequencing in a study of cytomegalovirus exposure and HLA in healthy donors. Germline V gene sequence: CDR1 SEHNR, CDR2 FQNEAQ (reference sequence). V shed 0 bases and J 8 bases; nucleotides not matched to a gene: 6. The CDR3 has 14 amino acids. To note about this clone: The antigen is unknown.

A multiplex PCR was run with 60 Vbeta primers and 13 Jbeta primers. Sequencing was performed with immunoSEQ multiplex PCR; in TCRdb, only in-frame clones are kept and a portion is missing. The table for this sample gives around 150,000 clones. Findings and caveats of the study: It was reported that TCR beta sequences correctly inferred the HLA-A and HLA-B alleles for most subjects. Researchers catalogued around 150 TCR beta chains as cytomegalovirus-associated. A later examination showed that TCR association rates differed by HLA locus, with DRB1 most and HLA-C fewest. The later analysis indicated that the majority of CMV-associated TCR beta chains appeared HLA-restricted.

The V and J genes are TRBV7-9 and TRBJ1-2; 7 positions match TRBD1. The origin of this receptor is a woman aged 55 to 70 in good health and CMV-seronegative. The sample taken for sequencing was PBMCs. The CDR3 coding sequence is TGTGCCAGCAGCTTAGCGGCAGGGGGTAGGGGCTACACCTTC. Protein sequence: CASSLAAGGRGYTF.